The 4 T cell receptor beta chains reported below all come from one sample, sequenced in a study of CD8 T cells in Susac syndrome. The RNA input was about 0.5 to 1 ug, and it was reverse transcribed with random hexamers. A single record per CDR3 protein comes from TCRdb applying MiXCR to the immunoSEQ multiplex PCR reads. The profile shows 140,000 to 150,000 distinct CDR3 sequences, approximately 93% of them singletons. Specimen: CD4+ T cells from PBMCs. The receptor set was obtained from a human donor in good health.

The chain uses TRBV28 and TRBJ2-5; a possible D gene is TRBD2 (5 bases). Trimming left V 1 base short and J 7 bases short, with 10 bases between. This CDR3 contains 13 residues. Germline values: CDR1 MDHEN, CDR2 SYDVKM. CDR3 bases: TGTGCCAGCAGTTTATACGCAGAGGGGACCCAGTACTTC. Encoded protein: CASSLYAEGTQYF.

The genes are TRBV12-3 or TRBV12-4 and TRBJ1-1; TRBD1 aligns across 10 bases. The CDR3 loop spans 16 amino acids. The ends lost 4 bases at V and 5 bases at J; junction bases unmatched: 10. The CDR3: CASSSSLDRGHTEAFF. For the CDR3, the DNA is TGTGCCAGCAGTTCCTCTCTTGACAGGGGGCATACTGAAGCTTTCTTT.

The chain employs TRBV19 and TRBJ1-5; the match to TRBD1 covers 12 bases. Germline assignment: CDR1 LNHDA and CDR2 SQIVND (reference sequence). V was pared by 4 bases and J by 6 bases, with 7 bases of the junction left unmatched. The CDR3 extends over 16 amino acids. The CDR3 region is CASSSFGTGGSQPQHF. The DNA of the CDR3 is TGTGCCAGTAGTAGTTTCGGGACAGGGGGCAGTCAGCCCCAGCATTTT.

This CDR3 is CASSLTEPDTQYF. CDR3 nucleotides: TGTGCCAGCAGCTTAACCGAGCCAGATACGCAGTATTTT. The chain combines TRBV7-8 with TRBJ2-3; D not resolved. Germline V gene data show CDR1 as SGHVS and CDR2 as FQNEAQ. The CDR3 runs 13 residues. V lost 2 bases to trimming and J lost 4 bases, with 7 bases between them.